These 21 T cell receptor beta chains originate from one sample sequenced in a study of siplizumab effects on memory and regulatory T cells. Clones were read by immunoSEQ multiplex PCR, and TCRdb kept only the in-frame ones, dropping some. The table records over 45,000 clones, around 98% of them present only once. Sequenced sample: naive CD8+ T cells sorted from blood. The receptor set was obtained from a human donor in good health.

This chain connects TRBV4-2 to TRBJ1-1; TRBD1 aligns across 8 bases. V was clipped by 0 bases and J by 3 bases; unmatched bases: 6. This CDR3 has 16 amino acids. Looked up from germline, CDR1 is LGHNA and CDR2 is YNFKEQ. The CDR3 region is CASSQDSTGEDTEAFF. For the CDR3, the DNA is TGTGCCAGCAGCCAAGATTCGACAGGGGAGGACACTGAAGCTTTCTTT.

The chain couples TRBV7-9 to TRBJ2-7, with TRBD1 identical over 10 bases. The V gene end was trimmed by 1 base and the J gene end by 4 bases; junction bases not matched to a gene: 13. From germline, CDR1 is SEHNR and CDR2 FQNEAQ (reference sequence). The CDR3 covers 18 residues. In nucleotides, the CDR3 is TGTGCCAGCAGCTTAGAGCCCGAGACAGGGGGCTCCCGATACGAGCAGTACTTC. Residues: CASSLEPETGGSRYEQYF.

V usage is TRBV11-1 and J usage is TRBJ1-1; TRBD1 is a possible D gene (6 bases). The germline V and J ends were trimmed by 5 bases and 3 bases, with 16 bases remaining between them. CDR3 size: 15 residues. The V gene's germline CDR1 is SGHAT and CDR2 FQDESV (reference sequence). The CDR3 DNA reads as TGTGCCAGCAGCCGGAGGACAGAGGGCTACACTGAAGCTTTCTTT. As protein: CASSRRTEGYTEAFF.

The V and J genes are TRBV6-5 and TRBJ2-3; 12 bases align to TRBD2. This CDR3 spans 15 amino acids. CDR1 is MNHEY and CDR2 is SVGAGI in the germline V gene. The V gene end was trimmed by 8 bases and the J gene end by 2 bases; junction bases not matched to a gene: 5. CDR3: CASHGLAGNTDTQYF. CDR3 DNA: TGTGCCAGCCATGGACTAGCGGGGAACACAGATACGCAGTATTTT.

The gene calls are TRBV19 and TRBJ2-3; 8 bases are shared with TRBD2. The V gene end was trimmed by 2 bases and the J gene end by 2 bases; junction bases not matched to a gene: 3. From germline, CDR1 is LNHDA and CDR2 SQIVND (reference sequence). The CDR3 has 15 residues. The CDR3 protein is CASSITSGYTDTQYF. The CDR3 DNA is TGTGCCAGTAGTATAACTAGCGGTTACACAGATACGCAGTATTTT.

The V gene is TRBV2, the J gene TRBJ2-7; the D gene is possibly TRBD2 (6 bases). CDR3 length: 14 amino acids. The V end lost 7 bases, the J end lost 0 bases, and 13 bases lay between the germline ends. Germline V lookup: CDR1 SNHLY, CDR2 FYNNEI. CDR3 sequence (DNA): TGTGCCAGCACCCACGCGGGAAGCTCCTACGAGCAGTACTTC. Residues: CASTHAGSSYEQYF.

The chain is built from TRBV29-1 and TRBJ1-1; D call uncertain. Per germline, CDR1 SQVTM and CDR2 ANQGSEA. The CDR3 runs 11 residues. With 7 bases removed from V and 1 base from J, the gap between germline ends came to 7 bases. Here the CDR3 DNA reads TGCAGCGGCCTCAAGAACACTGAAGCTTTCTTT. This translates into CSGLKNTEAFF.

The sample holds one count of this clone. Mismatch with germline at one junction end may stem from a read error. J is TRBJ2-2 and V is TRBV6-5; no clear D gene. From germline, CDR1 is MNHEY and CDR2 SVGAGI. The CDR3 is made up of 15 amino acids. The CDR3 here is CASCYFMGDTGELFF. CDR3 in DNA: TGTGCCAGCTGTTACTTTATGGGCGACACCGGGGAGCTGTTTTTT.

The CDR3 sequence: CASSLRQVYEQYF. The CDR3 nucleotides are TGTGCCAGCAGCCTACGACAAGTTTACGAGCAGTACTTC. This rearrangement joins TRBV6-6 to TRBJ2-7; no clear D. V was clipped by 6 bases and J by 4 bases, with 13 bases between them. The CDR3 spans 13 residues. Germline CDR1 MNHNY, CDR2 SVGAGI (reference sequence).

This sequence joins TRBV15 and TRBJ2-1, with 10 bases matching TRBD1. CDR1 and CDR2 (germline): LNHNV, YYDKDF (reference sequence). The CDR3 extends over 14 amino acids. Trimming removed 3 bases from V and 7 bases from J; junction bases left unmatched: 3. The CDR3 here is CATSRGQGTNEQFF. In nucleotides, the CDR3 is TGTGCCACCAGCAGGGGACAGGGGACGAATGAGCAGTTCTTC.

The chain uses TRBV7-8 and TRBJ2-7; 7 bases fit TRBD1. The V gene's germline CDR1 is SGHVS and CDR2 FQNEAQ. V lost 2 bases to trimming and J lost 2 bases; unmatched junction nucleotides: 3. The CDR3 covers 14 residues. DNA for the CDR3: TGTGCCAGCAGCTTAACCGGGACAGCCTACGAGCAGTACTTC. It encodes CASSLTGTAYEQYF.

This chain links TRBV29-1 with TRBJ1-1; D remains unclear. V was clipped by 3 bases and J by 1 base, with 3 bases between them. Germline values: CDR1 SQVTM, CDR2 ANQGSEA. The CDR3 consists of 11 residues. The CDR3 protein is CSVDGNTEAFF. In DNA form, the CDR3 reads TGCAGCGTTGACGGGAACACTGAAGCTTTCTTT. The entire variable domain, with the rest obtained from reference TRBV29-1 and TRBJ1-1, is as follows: SAVISQKPSRDICQRGTSLTIQCQVDSQVTMMFWYRQQPGQSLTLIATANQGSEATYESGFVIDKFPISRPNLTFSTLTVSNMSPEDSSIYLCSVDGNTEAFFGQGTRLTVV.

The rearrangement uses TRBV7-2 and TRBJ2-1; D not certain. Trimming stripped 4 bases from V and 0 bases from J, with 16 bases between. The CDR3 has 17 amino acids. Germline V lookup: CDR1 SGHTA, CDR2 FQGNSA. Written as DNA, the CDR3 is TGTGCCAGCAGCTCCGCGGCCCCGAGGAGCTCCTACAATGAGCAGTTCTTC. Amino acids: CASSSAAPRSSYNEQFF.

The V gene is TRBV30, the J gene TRBJ2-1; D uncertain. V was shortened by 3 bases and J by 9 bases, with 15 bases between the two germline ends. CDR1 is GTSNPN and CDR2 is SVGIG in the germline V gene (reference sequence). The CDR3 is made up of 13 amino acids. The CDR3 nucleotides are TGTGCCTGGAGGGAGCTGGGGATCCCTGAGCAGTTCTTC. Residues: CAWRELGIPEQFF.

The chain employs TRBV5-4 and TRBJ1-1; 9 bases line up with TRBD1. V trimming: 3 bases; J trimming: 5 bases; junction bases outside the gene matches: 5. This CDR3 is built from 14 residues. Germline values: CDR1 SGHNT, CDR2 YYREEE (reference sequence). The chain's CDR3 is CASSYLQGATEAFF. DNA for the CDR3: TGTGCCAGCAGCTACCTACAGGGGGCGACTGAAGCTTTCTTT. The full variable domain, with the rest looked up from reference TRBV5-4 and TRBJ1-1, is ETGVTQSPTHLIKTRGQQVTLRCSSQSGHNTVSWYQQALGQGPQFIFQYYREEENGRGNFPPRFSGLQFPNYSSELNVNALELDDSALYLCASSYLQGATEAFFGQGTRLTVV.

The chain employs TRBV6-5 and TRBJ1-1, with D unclear. The V end was cut by 6 bases, the J end by 1 base, with 6 bases between. CDR1 is MNHEY and CDR2 is SVGAGI in the germline V gene. The CDR3 is made up of 12 amino acids. CDR3 sequence (DNA): TGTGCCAGCAGCCACAAGAACACTGAAGCTTTCTTT. Its translation: CASSHKNTEAFF.

The gene calls are TRBV4-1 and TRBJ1-1; D not certain. The CDR3 runs to 16 residues. Germline V gene lookup returns CDR1 MGHRA and CDR2 YSYEKL. V was cut by 4 bases and J by 1 base, with 16 bases left in between. The chain's CDR3 is CASSRGPSGANTEAFF. CDR3 bases: TGCGCCAGCAGCCGAGGCCCCTCAGGAGCGAACACTGAAGCTTTCTTT.

The chain couples TRBV7-9 to TRBJ2-5, with D perhaps matching TRBD1 or TRBD2 (5 bases each). The CDR3 runs 16 residues. Germline V CDR1 and CDR2: SEHNR, FQNEAQ (reference sequence). Trimming took off 1 base at V and 4 bases at J, with 16 bases between the two ends. CDR3 DNA: TGTGCCAGCAGCTTAGGAGGCTTCGGGGCTGGAGAGACCCAGTACTTC. Residues: CASSLGGFGAGETQYF.

The chain combines TRBV30 with TRBJ1-2; D is ambiguous. The CDR3 consists of 15 residues. Per the germline V gene, CDR1 is GTSNPN and CDR2 is SVGIG (reference sequence). V dropped 3 bases and J dropped 3 bases, with 17 bases sitting between them. CDR3: CAWSSQLTRYYGYTF. The CDR3, as DNA: TGTGCCTGGAGCTCCCAGTTGACGCGCTACTATGGCTACACCTTC. Based on the CDR3 plus reference TRBV30 and TRBJ1-2, the full variable domain is SQTIHQWPATLVQPVGSPLSLECTVEGTSNPNLYWYRQAAGRGLQLLFYSVGIGQISSEVPQNLSASRPQDRQFILSSKKLLLSDSGFYLCAWSSQLTRYYGYTFGSGTRLTVV.

The V call is TRBV21-1, the J call TRBJ1-5. TRBV21-1 is a recognized pseudogene. The CDR3 covers 17 residues. The chain's CDR3 is CASSKVYGVISNQPQHF. The CDR3 DNA reads TGTGCCAGCAGCAAGGTGTATGGGGTTATTAGCAATCAGCCCCAGCATTTT.

CDR3 protein: CASQGLAGYNEQFF. The CDR3 nucleotides read TGCGCCAGCCAGGGACTAGCGGGTTACAATGAGCAGTTCTTC. The rearrangement links TRBV5-1 to TRBJ2-1; TRBD2 matches 12 bases. From germline, CDR1 is SGHRS and CDR2 YFSETQ. Unmatched junction bases numbered 3, after V lost 7 bases and J lost 4 bases. This CDR3 is 14 amino acids long.